The 23 T cell receptor beta chains given below trace back to one sample, sequenced in a study of blood T cell repertoires in COVID-19. Repertoires were generated with immunoSEQ multiplex PCR, while TCRdb's copy carries only in-frame clones and drops some. The table lists 160,000 or so clones, under 85% of them singletons, with approximately 13% in the top ten. Source material: peripheral blood. Receptors originate from a man between 65 and 85 years old who had recovered from COVID-19.

This chain connects TRBV27 to TRBJ2-1; TRBD2 matches 8 bases. The CDR3 has 14 residues. J lost 4 bases, V lost 6 bases, and 5 bases had no gene match. CDR1 and CDR2 from the germline V gene are MNHEY and SMNVEV (reference sequence). The CDR3 region is CASRLAGYYNEQFF. Here the CDR3 DNA reads TGTGCCAGCAGGCTAGCGGGCTATTACAATGAGCAGTTCTTC.

The rearrangement uses TRBV11-2 and TRBJ2-5; TRBD1 agrees at 9 bases. J was trimmed by 1 base and V by 6 bases; bases with no gene match: 15. Germline V CDR1 and CDR2: SGHAT, FQNNGV. The CDR3 covers 18 residues. The CDR3 bases are TGTGCCAGCAGGAGAGGGACAGGGCGAAATTTGGTCCAAGAGACCCAGTACTTC. Translating it yields CASRRGTGRNLVQETQYF.

The rearrangement joins TRBV5-4 to TRBJ1-4, with 7 nucleotides matching TRBD1. This CDR3 is built from 14 residues. Per the germline V gene, CDR1 is SGHNT and CDR2 is YYREEE (reference sequence). V shed 0 bases and J 8 bases; nucleotides not matched to a gene: 4. The CDR3 sequence is CASSLGTGAEKLFF. In DNA form, the CDR3 reads TGTGCCAGCAGCTTGGGTACAGGGGCGGAAAAACTGTTTTTT.

The V gene is TRBV6-5, the J gene TRBJ2-7, with D possibly TRBD2 on 7 matching bases. Trimming took 2 bases from V and 1 from J, leaving 9 bases between them. The CDR3 runs 14 residues. Germline CDR1 and CDR2: MNHEY and SVGAGI. The CDR3 nucleotides read TGTGCCAGCAGTTACAGCGGGACATCCTACGAGCAGTACTTC. It yields the protein CASSYSGTSYEQYF.

The chain links TRBV6-6 to TRBJ2-2, with D maybe TRBD1 (6 bases). This CDR3 is 16 amino acids long. The V end lost 7 bases, the J end lost 6 bases, and 21 bases lay between the germline ends. Germline V gene sequence: CDR1 MNHNY, CDR2 SVGAGI (reference sequence). The chain's CDR3 is CASTKTRDMGAGELFF. The CDR3 nucleotides are TGTGCCAGCACTAAAACCCGGGACATGGGGGCCGGGGAGCTGTTTTTT.

The J gene is TRBJ2-5, the V gene TRBV3-1 (or the pseudogene TRBV3-2); D perhaps matches TRBD2 (5 bases). This CDR3 is built from 13 residues. Germline values: CDR1 LGHDT, CDR2 YNNKEL (reference sequence). The V end lost 4 bases, the J end lost 5 bases, and 11 bases lay between the germline ends. Here the CDR3 reads CASSLKGGETQYF. CDR3 nucleotides: TGTGCCAGCAGCCTCAAGGGCGGGGAGACCCAGTACTTC.

The chain uses TRBV7-8 and TRBJ1-6; D gene uncertain. Between the trimmed V and J ends, which lost 3 bases and 7 bases, there was a span of 10 bases. The CDR3 runs to 14 residues. Per germline, CDR1 SGHVS and CDR2 FQNEAQ. CDR3 nucleotides: TGTGCCAGCAGCTTGGCTGCTCTGAATTCACCCCTCCACTTT. This codes for CASSLAALNSPLHF.

This rearrangement joins TRBV18 to TRBJ1-1; TRBD1 might be the D (6 bases). V lost 6 bases and J 5 bases, leaving 16 bases between the germline ends. The germline V gene encodes CDR1 KGHSH and CDR2 LQKENI. This CDR3 has 14 residues. CDR3 sequence: CASSQEQGGTEAFF. The CDR3 DNA follows: TGTGCCAGCTCGCAGGAACAGGGAGGGACTGAAGCTTTCTTT.

The chain is built from TRBV6-5 and TRBJ2-5; TRBD2 agrees at 12 bases. Germline trimming cut 2 bases from V and 5 bases from J; bases unmatched to any gene: 3. The CDR3 spans 15 residues. Germline lookup yields CDR1 MNHEY and CDR2 SVGAGI. The CDR3 region has the DNA TGTGCCAGCAGTTACCTAGCGGGAGGGTCCGAGACCCAGTACTTC. This codes for CASSYLAGGSETQYF.

CDR3 DNA: TGTGCCAGCAGTCCACTGCGGACAGTTAGTAGTGTCGATGAGCAGTTCTTC. It encodes CASSPLRTVSSVDEQFF. The chain links TRBV27 to TRBJ2-1; tentative D call: TRBD1 (6 bases). The germline V and J ends were trimmed by 5 bases and 8 bases, with 25 bases remaining between them. There are 17 residues in the CDR3. CDR1 is MNHEY and CDR2 is SMNVEV in the germline V gene (reference sequence).

The chain employs TRBV3-1 (or the pseudogene TRBV3-2) and TRBJ2-6; D is ambiguous. Germline CDR1 and CDR2: LGHDT and YNNKEL (reference sequence). With 5 bases removed from V and 7 bases from J, the gap between germline ends came to 9 bases. This CDR3 is built from 13 residues. CDR3: CASSENSANVLTF. As DNA, the CDR3 is TGTGCCAGCAGCGAGAACTCAGCCAACGTCCTGACTTTC.

The rearrangement uses TRBV5-4 and TRBJ2-1; 8 bases map to TRBD2. V was pared by 5 bases and J by 0 bases, with 7 bases of the junction left unmatched. The CDR3 is 16 residues long. CDR1 SGHNT and CDR2 YYREEE come from the germline V gene (reference sequence). The CDR3 bases are TGTGCCAGCAGGCCGAGCGGGAGTTCCTCCTACAATGAGCAGTTCTTC. Translation gives CASRPSGSSSYNEQFF. Using reference TRBV5-4 and TRBJ2-1 for the parts outside the CDR3, the full variable domain is ETGVTQSPTHLIKTRGQQVTLRCSSQSGHNTVSWYQQALGQGPQFIFQYYREEENGRGNFPPRFSGLQFPNYSSELNVNALELDDSALYLCASRPSGSSSYNEQFFGPGTRLTVL.

This chain connects TRBV7-9 to TRBJ2-1, with TRBD1 matching 7 bases. Germline V gene data show CDR1 as SEHNR and CDR2 as FQNEAQ (reference sequence). This CDR3 is 15 amino acids long. The V gene end was trimmed by 2 bases and the J gene end by 1 base; junction bases not matched to a gene: 2. CDR3 coding DNA: TGTGCCAGCAGCTTACCGGGACAGTCCTACAATGAGCAGTTCTTC. This codes for CASSLPGQSYNEQFF.

The J gene is TRBJ1-2, the V gene TRBV30; D possibly corresponds to TRBD1 (6 bases). The CDR3 length is 12 residues. CDR1 and CDR2 from the germline V gene are GTSNPN and SVGIG (reference sequence). V shed 4 bases and J shed 1 base, with 7 bases lying between them. The CDR3 loop reads CAWTDSNYGYTF. The CDR3 nucleotides are TGTGCCTGGACGGACAGTAACTATGGCTACACCTTC.

The chain couples TRBV28 to TRBJ1-2, with 8 nucleotides matching TRBD1. The ends lost 3 bases at V and 8 bases at J; junction bases unmatched: 5. Germline V gives CDR1 MDHEN, CDR2 SYDVKM. The CDR3 covers 13 residues. The CDR3 sequence is CASSLPGGRGYTF. The CDR3, as DNA: TGTGCCAGCAGTTTGCCAGGGGGCAGGGGCTACACCTTC.

The rearrangement joins TRBV6-5 to TRBJ1-1; a possible D gene is TRBD1 (6 bases). Trimming left V 2 bases short and J 1 base short, with 11 bases between. There are 15 residues in the CDR3. CDR1 and CDR2 from the germline V gene are MNHEY and SVGAGI. CDR3 region: CASSYQTRGNTEAFF. CDR3 in DNA: TGTGCCAGCAGTTACCAAACCAGGGGGAACACTGAAGCTTTCTTT.

The chain has TRBV5-1 and TRBJ2-5, with 10 bases fitting TRBD2. Losses at the gene ends were 4 bases for V and 4 bases for J; bases not matched to a gene: 7. This CDR3 has 15 residues. Germline CDR1 SGHRS, CDR2 YFSETQ. CDR3 amino acids: CASSVLAGDGETQYF. The CDR3 DNA is TGCGCCAGCAGCGTCCTAGCGGGAGACGGAGAGACCCAGTACTTC.

V gene TRBV28 combines with J gene TRBJ2-7; 8 bases are shared with TRBD1. Germline V gene lookup returns CDR1 MDHEN and CDR2 SYDVKM. V was pared by 3 bases and J by 3 bases, with 4 bases of the junction left unmatched. The CDR3 loop spans 14 amino acids. The CDR3 nucleotides read TGTGCCAGCAGTTTTTGGACAGGGAGCTACGAGCAGTACTTC. Residues: CASSFWTGSYEQYF.

The J gene is TRBJ2-5, the V gene TRBV3-1 (or the pseudogene TRBV3-2); D is perhaps TRBD2 (5 bases). Between the trimmed V and J ends, which lost 0 bases and 1 base, there was a span of 9 bases. The CDR3 extends over 15 amino acids. Germline CDR1 LGHDT, CDR2 YNNKEL (reference sequence). This CDR3 reads CASSQEAATQETQYF. The CDR3, as DNA: TGTGCCAGCAGCCAAGAAGCGGCTACCCAAGAGACCCAGTACTTC.

The chain links TRBV18 to TRBJ2-3, with D possibly TRBD1 on 6 matching bases. Trimming removed 2 bases at V and 1 base at J, with 7 bases between. CDR1 KGHSH and CDR2 LQKENI come from the germline V gene. CDR3 length: 14 residues. CDR3 coding DNA: TGTGCCAGCTCACCAAACAGGGGCACAGATACGCAGTATTTT. Translated, it gives CASSPNRGTDTQYF.

As concerns this clone: Within the sample, other DNA sequences also encode this same CDR3. The rearrangement links TRBV4-1 to TRBJ1-5; D not resolved. The germline V and J ends were trimmed by 4 bases and 1 base, with 8 bases remaining between them. The V gene's germline CDR1 is MGHRA and CDR2 YSYEKL. This CDR3 region has 14 residues. DNA for the CDR3: TGCGCCAGCAGCCGCGCCGGGAGCAATCAGCCCCAGCATTTT. This gives the protein CASSRAGSNQPQHF.

The rearrangement links TRBV11-2 to TRBJ2-1; possibly TRBD2 for D (6 bases). The CDR3 runs to 17 residues. From germline, CDR1 is SGHAT and CDR2 FQNNGV. V lost 5 bases and J lost 3, with 20 bases in between. The CDR3: CASSPTMRGPHYNEQFF. In nucleotides, the CDR3 is TGTGCCAGCAGCCCCACTATGCGGGGCCCGCACTACAATGAGCAGTTCTTC.

This chain connects TRBV5-6 to TRBJ2-5; 11 bases fit TRBD2. This CDR3 spans 15 amino acids. The V segment lost 0 bases and the J segment 5 bases; nucleotides outside the gene matches: 3. Germline assignment: CDR1 SGHDT and CDR2 YYEEEE. The CDR3, as DNA: TGTGCCAGCAGCTTGGTACTAGCGGGAGTTGAGACCCAGTACTTC. Its translation: CASSLVLAGVETQYF.